Below are 18 T cell receptor beta chains sequenced from a single sample in a study of T cell changes during pregnancy in multiple sclerosis (dated by TCRdb to between 2018 and 2021). Library creation used the immunoSEQ multiplex PCR assay. The immuneACCESS repertoire file appears here via TCRdb, limited to in-frame rearrangements. These files lack a portion of the clones; in checked studies, under half of the deficit traces to unresolved V genes, and the cause of the others is not known. The table for this sample lists tens of thousands of clones; around 89% of them were counted only once. About 5.4% of the sample belongs to the ten largest clones. The source material was CD8+ T cells from peripheral blood mononuclear cells, sampled after pregnancy. Receptors were obtained from a female donor in good health, enrolled as a control in a pregnancy study.

The chain recombines TRBV29-1 with TRBJ2-7, with TRBD1 identical over 7 bases. V dropped 2 bases and J dropped 2; count of bases not matched to a gene: 12. The germline V gene encodes CDR1 SQVTM and CDR2 ANQGSEA. CDR3 length: 16 residues. In DNA form, the CDR3 reads TGCAGCGTTGAACTGGGGGAAACAGGGGATACCTACGAGCAGTACTTC. Its protein is CSVELGETGDTYEQYF.

The V call is TRBV9, the J call TRBJ2-2, with D perhaps TRBD1 (6 bases). Trimming removed 5 bases at V and 0 bases at J, with 20 bases between. CDR3 length: 18 amino acids. Germline V lookup: CDR1 SGDLS, CDR2 YYNGEE. CDR3 amino acids: CASSVDSSVTTNTGELFF. The CDR3 DNA sequence: TGTGCCAGCAGTGTGGACAGTTCGGTAACTACGAACACCGGGGAGCTGTTTTTT.

The chain is built from TRBV11-2 and TRBJ2-1; 7 bases agree with TRBD1. The CDR3 is made up of 15 amino acids. In germline, CDR1 is SGHAT, CDR2 FQNNGV. J lost 3 bases, V lost 5 bases, and 7 bases had no gene match. For the CDR3, the DNA is TGTGCCAGCAGCCTAGGGGGCGTGAACTACAATGAGCAGTTCTTC. It codes for CASSLGGVNYNEQFF.

This clone occurred once. The rearrangement joins TRBV5-4 to TRBJ2-3, with 12 bases lining up with TRBD2. Per the germline V gene, CDR1 is SGHNT and CDR2 is YYREEE (reference sequence). The CDR3 has 15 residues. The V and J ends lost 4 bases and 4 bases, in that order; junction bases with no gene match: 4. CDR3 nucleotide sequence: TGTGCCAGCAGCCCGGGACTAGCGGGTGCAGATACGCAGTATTTT. Amino acid sequence: CASSPGLAGADTQYF. Based on the CDR3 plus reference TRBV5-4 and TRBJ2-3, the full variable domain is ETGVTQSPTHLIKTRGQQVTLRCSSQSGHNTVSWYQQALGQGPQFIFQYYREEENGRGNFPPRFSGLQFPNYSSELNVNALELDDSALYLCASSPGLAGADTQYFGPGTRLTVL.

The chain links TRBV9 to TRBJ1-4, with 7 bases matching TRBD1. Germline lookup yields CDR1 SGDLS and CDR2 YYNGEE. V gave up 4 bases and J gave up 0 bases; unmatched junction bases: 3. The CDR3 contains 15 residues. CDR3 residues: CASSLTGATNEKLFF. CDR3 nucleotide sequence: TGTGCCAGCAGCCTAACAGGGGCAACTAATGAAAAACTGTTTTTT.

V gene TRBV4-3 combines with J gene TRBJ1-2; TRBD1 is a possible D gene (6 bases). Germline V CDR1 and CDR2: LGHNA, YSLEER. V was clipped by 1 base and J by 1 base, with 10 bases between them. The CDR3 has 15 amino acids. The CDR3 DNA sequence: TGCGCCAGCAGCCAAGCGGGGGGCGATAACTATGGCTACACCTTC. Residues: CASSQAGGDNYGYTF.

The chain recombines TRBV11-2 with TRBJ2-3; D is perhaps TRBD1 (6 bases). V lost 5 bases, J lost 3 bases, and 15 bases lay in between. Germline V gives CDR1 SGHAT, CDR2 FQNNGV. This CDR3 is built from 15 residues. CDR3 in DNA: TGTGCCAGCAGCCAATCACAGGGAAGAACAGATACGCAGTATTTT. It encodes CASSQSQGRTDTQYF.

The chain employs TRBV9 and TRBJ2-1; 9 nucleotides align to TRBD1. Looked up from germline, CDR1 is SGDLS and CDR2 is YYNGEE. With V trimmed by 3 bases and J by 7 bases, 11 bases remained unmatched. This CDR3 contains 16 residues. The CDR3 is CASSAPGQGVENEQFF. The CDR3 DNA follows: TGTGCCAGCAGCGCCCCGGGACAGGGAGTGGAAAATGAGCAGTTCTTC. Drawing the rest from reference TRBV9 and TRBJ2-1, the complete variable domain is DSGVTQTPKHLITATGQRVTLRCSPRSGDLSVYWYQQSLDQGLQFLIQYYNGEERAKGNILERFSAQQFPDLHSELNLSSLELGDSALYFCASSAPGQGVENEQFFGPGTRLTVL.

CDR3 sequence (DNA): TGCGCCAGCAGCTTGTCCCAAAGCGGGGGGCCCACCAATGAGCAGTTCTTC. Translation gives CASSLSQSGGPTNEQFF. The rearrangement joins TRBV5-1 to TRBJ2-1; 9 bases are a match to TRBD2. This CDR3 has 17 amino acids. V shed 1 base and J 6 bases; nucleotides not matched to a gene: 11. Germline V gives CDR1 SGHRS, CDR2 YFSETQ.

This chain links TRBV9 with TRBJ1-5; 8 nucleotides align to TRBD1. Losses at the gene ends were 3 bases for V and 4 bases for J; bases not matched to a gene: 3. The CDR3 has 14 amino acids. From germline, CDR1 is SGDLS and CDR2 YYNGEE. The chain's CDR3 is CASSETGENQPQHF. CDR3 coding DNA: TGTGCCAGCAGCGAGACAGGGGAGAATCAGCCCCAGCATTTT. The whole variable domain, filled in from reference TRBV9 and TRBJ1-5, reads DSGVTQTPKHLITATGQRVTLRCSPRSGDLSVYWYQQSLDQGLQFLIQYYNGEERAKGNILERFSAQQFPDLHSELNLSSLELGDSALYFCASSETGENQPQHFGDGTRLSIL.

The CDR3 is CASSQGTGGAYYEEAFF. CDR3 DNA sequence: TGCGCCAGCAGCCAAGGGACAGGGGGCGCGTACTATGAGGAGGCTTTCTTT. This chain links TRBV4-3 with TRBJ1-1; TRBD1 aligns across 11 bases. This CDR3 is 17 amino acids long. The trim removed 1 base at V and 11 bases at J, leaving 15 bases unmatched. Germline CDR1 is LGHNA and CDR2 is YSLEER.

The chain is built from TRBV6-1 and TRBJ1-2; the D is unclear. CDR1 MNHNS and CDR2 SASEGT come from the germline V gene. The V and J ends lost 1 base and 5 bases respectively, with 5 bases between them. The CDR3 totals 12 residues. DNA for the CDR3: TGTGCCAGCAGTGAAGTATTTTATGGCTACACCTTC. Translating it yields CASSEVFYGYTF.

The gene calls are TRBV7-9 and TRBJ2-3; 9 positions match TRBD1. Germline lookup yields CDR1 SEHNR and CDR2 FQNEAQ (reference sequence). The CDR3 is made up of 15 amino acids. V lost 4 bases to trimming and J lost 2 bases; unmatched junction nucleotides: 4. CDR3 nucleotide sequence: TGTGCCAGCAGCTCGCGGACAGGGGACACAGATACGCAGTATTTT. It codes for CASSSRTGDTDTQYF.

The gene calls are TRBV5-6 and TRBJ2-7, with 9 bases that match TRBD1. The CDR3 extends over 13 amino acids. Per the germline V gene, CDR1 is SGHDT and CDR2 is YYEEEE. Germline trimming cut 4 bases from V and 6 bases from J; bases unmatched to any gene: 5. The CDR3 bases are TGTGCCAGCAGCCCGGGACAGGGAACCGAGCAGTACTTC. This encodes CASSPGQGTEQYF.

This clone was seen only once. The chain links TRBV11-2 to TRBJ1-2, with 7 nucleotides matching TRBD1. The junction had 6 bases not matched to a gene; V was cut back by 0 bases and J by 5 bases. CDR1 is SGHAT and CDR2 is FQNNGV in the germline V gene. The CDR3 is 15 residues long. The CDR3 loop reads CASSLDPTGEYGYTF. The CDR3 DNA reads as TGTGCCAGCAGCTTAGACCCCACAGGGGAATATGGCTACACCTTC.

This clone was recorded once. An end of the junction differs from the germline gene, which may be a read error. V usage is TRBV7-6 and J usage is TRBJ2-1; 8 positions agree with TRBD1. Germline lookup yields CDR1 SGHVS and CDR2 FNYEAQ. This CDR3 comprises 13 residues. The CDR3 loop reads CASSPQGAGEQLF. In nucleotides, the CDR3 is TGTGCCAGCAGCCCCCAGGGGGCGGGTGAGCAGCTCTTC.

CDR3 loop: CASSLSPNTEAFF. Written as DNA, the CDR3 is TGTGCCAGCAGTTTATCCCCTAACACTGAAGCTTTCTTT. This rearrangement joins TRBV27 to TRBJ1-1; D gene ambiguous. CDR1 is MNHEY and CDR2 is SMNVEV in the germline V gene (reference sequence). This CDR3 is 13 amino acids long. V lost 0 bases to trimming and J lost 2 bases, with 4 bases between them.

The V call is TRBV18, the J call TRBJ1-1; D not resolved. This CDR3 contains 13 residues. The V gene lost 2 bases and the J gene lost 8 bases, with 12 bases spanning the gap. Germline V gives CDR1 KGHSH, CDR2 LQKENI. CDR3 nucleotides: TGTGCCAGCTCACCAGACCGTAGAGGCGAAGCTTTCTTT. Translating it yields CASSPDRRGEAFF.